Shown below are 20 T cell receptor beta chains from a single sample sequenced in a study of vaccination effects on CD4 cells after COVID-19 (dated by TCRdb to between 2021 and 2023). The method behind the library was the immunoSEQ multiplex PCR assay. Here the immuneACCESS table is served through TCRdb, limited to in-frame sequences with V and J called. Missing clones are a known gap in these copies; in checked studies unresolved V genes cover under half, and the rest lacks a known reason. The sample table contains tens of thousands of clones; only one count was recorded for 65% to 75% of them. Of the sample, around 3.5% falls within the top ten clones. Which antigens these TCRs recognize remains unknown. To identify antigen-specific CD4+ T cell clonotypes by their expansion, the ViraFEST assay first stimulated PBMC with viral peptide pools and then applied TCR sequencing. After less than 13 days of culture, CD4+ T cells were isolated with the EasySep CD4+ T cell isolation kit. Negative nucleocapsid antibody results before and after vaccination confirmed that the healthy vaccine recipients had no prior SARS-CoV-2 infection.

Material: CD4+ T cells from PBMCs cultured with SARS-CoV-2 spike peptides, obtained before COVID-19 vaccination. Per the publication, the cell subset or site label means: SARS-CoV-2 spike overlapping peptide pool stimulation. Every receptor here comes from a human donor who received a COVID-19 vaccine.

The chain carries TRBV29-1 and TRBJ2-7; 8 bases fit TRBD2. This CDR3 is 15 amino acids long. Looked up from germline, CDR1 is SQVTM and CDR2 is ANQGSEA. The junction had 4 bases not matched to a gene; V was cut back by 0 bases and J by 0 bases. CDR3 in DNA: TGCAGCGTTGAAGACCCTAGCGGGCCCTCCTACGAGCAGTACTTC. This codes for CSVEDPSGPSYEQYF.

The chain recombines TRBV6-5 with TRBJ2-7, with 8 bases lining up with TRBD2. The V gene end was trimmed by 6 bases and the J gene end by 5 bases; junction bases not matched to a gene: 9. Germline V gene data show CDR1 as MNHEY and CDR2 as SVGAGI. CDR3 length: 14 residues. The CDR3 nucleotides are TGTGCCAGCAGGTCTGGCGGGGGGACGAACGAGCAGTACTTC. Amino acids: CASRSGGGTNEQYF.

The rearrangement links TRBV7-6 to TRBJ2-3, with a weak D call TRBD2 (6 bases). Per germline, CDR1 SGHVS and CDR2 FNYEAQ. The V end was cut by 2 bases, the J end by 3 bases, with 24 bases between. The CDR3 spans 19 residues. This CDR3 reads CASSLRFGGTGTLTDTQYF. CDR3 DNA: TGTGCCAGCAGCTTACGTTTTGGGGGGACTGGCACTCTTACAGATACGCAGTATTTT.

The V call is TRBV3-1 (or the pseudogene TRBV3-2), the J call TRBJ2-5; 8 bases align to TRBD1. Germline-derived CDR1 and CDR2 are LGHDT and YNNKEL (reference sequence). The CDR3 sequence is 15 residues long. V dropped 3 bases and J dropped 2; count of bases not matched to a gene: 5. CDR3 nucleotides: TGTGCCAGCAGCCACGGGACAGGCGTACAAGAGACCCAGTACTTC. This encodes CASSHGTGVQETQYF.

This sequence joins TRBV11-2 and TRBJ1-6; D perhaps matches TRBD1 (5 bases). The germline V and J ends were trimmed by 8 bases and 5 bases, with 13 bases remaining between them. Looked up from germline, CDR1 is SGHAT and CDR2 is FQNNGV. The CDR3 loop spans 14 amino acids. The CDR3 here is CASASTDNNSPLHF. The CDR3 bases are TGTGCCAGCGCTTCGACAGATAATAATTCACCCCTCCACTTT.

The genes are TRBV5-4 and TRBJ1-1, with 10 bases that match TRBD1. In germline, CDR1 is SGHNT, CDR2 YYREEE (reference sequence). Germline trimming cut 1 base from V and 7 bases from J; bases unmatched to any gene: 4. The CDR3 runs to 14 residues. This chain's CDR3 is CASSLLGQGIEAFF. CDR3 sequence (DNA): TGTGCCAGCAGCTTGTTGGGACAGGGGATTGAAGCTTTCTTT.

The J gene is TRBJ1-3, the V gene TRBV5-1; the D gene is possibly TRBD1 (5 bases). Deletions cut 4 bases from V and 0 bases from J, with 14 bases between. CDR3 length: 16 residues. Per the germline V gene, CDR1 is SGHRS and CDR2 is YFSETQ. The CDR3 coding sequence is TGCGCCAGCAGCCCGGCTAGACAGACCTCTGGAAACACCATATATTTT. It encodes CASSPARQTSGNTIYF.

In this sample, this clone turned up a few times. The chain links TRBV15 to TRBJ2-1; unclear D gene. The V gene's germline CDR1 is LNHNV and CDR2 YYDKDF (reference sequence). The CDR3 consists of 15 residues. V gave up 0 bases and J gave up 4 bases, with 10 bases separating them. CDR3 sequence (DNA): TGTGCCACCAGCAGAGATAGGGTCAAATACAATGAGCAGTTCTTC. Amino acid sequence: CATSRDRVKYNEQFF.

The rearrangement joins TRBV19 to TRBJ2-3, with D possibly being TRBD2 (6 bases). Germline CDR1 is LNHDA and CDR2 is SQIVND (reference sequence). CDR3 length equals 17 residues. The ends were cut back, 1 base at V and 4 bases at J, with 18 bases in the middle. CDR3 nucleotides: TGTGCCAGTAGTATAGGGTGGCTAGGCGGGATACCAGATACGCAGTATTTT. Encoded protein: CASSIGWLGGIPDTQYF. Full variable domain (rest looked up from reference TRBV19 and TRBJ2-3): DGGITQSPKYLFRKEGQNVTLSCEQNLNHDAMYWYRQDPGQGLRLIYYSQIVNDFQKGDIAEGYSVSREKKESFPLTVTSAQKNPTAFYLCASSIGWLGGIPDTQYFGPGTRLTVL.

V is TRBV3-1 (or the pseudogene TRBV3-2) and J is TRBJ2-2, with TRBD2 identical over 9 bases. After removal of 1 base from V and 4 bases from J, the junction contained 10 bases not matched to a gene. The CDR3 contains 18 residues. The germline V gene has CDR1 LGHDT and CDR2 YNNKEL (reference sequence). The CDR3 sequence is CASSQVTPRGGATGELFF. The CDR3 region has the DNA TGTGCCAGCAGCCAAGTTACCCCGCGGGGGGGGGCCACCGGGGAGCTGTTTTTT.

This clone was detected a few times. J is TRBJ1-4 and V is TRBV7-9, with D hard to call. The germline V gene encodes CDR1 SEHNR and CDR2 FQNEAQ (reference sequence). There are 15 residues in the CDR3. Trimming pared 3 bases from V and 4 bases from J, leaving 12 bases between. The CDR3 bases are TGTGCCAGCAGCTTGACCGGGAACTTTAATGAAAAACTGTTTTTT. As protein: CASSLTGNFNEKLFF.

The chain employs TRBV10-2 and TRBJ1-6; D is unclear. CDR1 and CDR2 (germline): WSHSY, SAAADI. This CDR3 is 16 amino acids long. V dropped 3 bases and J dropped 0 bases, with 9 bases sitting between them. CDR3 region: CASSEVSNSYNSPLHF. The CDR3 DNA sequence: TGCGCCAGCAGTGAAGTCTCAAACTCCTATAATTCACCCCTCCACTTT.

In DNA form, the CDR3 reads TGTGCCAGTACTAGCGGGTTCGCTGGGGCCAACGTCCTGACTTTC. Its translation is CASTSGFAGANVLTF. The genes are TRBV19 and TRBJ2-6, with 8 nucleotides matching TRBD2. Germline lookup yields CDR1 LNHDA and CDR2 SQIVND (reference sequence). The CDR3 covers 15 residues. V dropped 7 bases and J dropped 2; count of bases not matched to a gene: 4.

This clone was seen just once. This rearrangement joins TRBV30 to TRBJ1-5; TRBD1 aligns across 9 bases. V lost 5 bases to trimming and J lost 1 base; unmatched junction nucleotides: 15. There are 18 residues in the CDR3. The germline V gene has CDR1 GTSNPN and CDR2 SVGIG (reference sequence). The CDR3 region has the DNA TGTGCCTGGGGGACTCTCGGGACAGGGAACCCAAGCAATCAGCCCCAGCATTTT. Translating gives CAWGTLGTGNPSNQPQHF. Using reference TRBV30 and TRBJ1-5 for the parts outside the CDR3, the full variable domain is SQTIHQWPATLVQPVGSPLSLECTVEGTSNPNLYWYRQAAGRGLQLLFYSVGIGQISSEVPQNLSASRPQDRQFILSSKKLLLSDSGFYLCAWGTLGTGNPSNQPQHFGDGTRLSIL.

The rearrangement uses TRBV7-8 and TRBJ1-5; D call uncertain. V was clipped by 5 bases and J by 5 bases, with 16 bases between them. CDR3 length: 15 amino acids. Germline V lookup: CDR1 SGHVS, CDR2 FQNEAQ. In nucleotides, the CDR3 is TGTGCCAGCAGCCCTCGGGCCCTCGCAGATCAGCCCCAGCATTTT. This gives the protein CASSPRALADQPQHF.

J is TRBJ2-2 and V is TRBV28; the D gene is possibly TRBD2 (7 bases). The CDR3 spans 15 residues. CDR1 and CDR2 (germline): MDHEN, SYDVKM. V was trimmed by 7 bases and J by 4 bases, leaving 16 bases between them. CDR3: CASNLGGAGTGELFF. Here the CDR3 DNA reads TGTGCCAGCAACTTAGGGGGGGCCGGCACCGGGGAGCTGTTTTTT. The whole variable domain, remainder taken from reference TRBV28 and TRBJ2-2, is DVKVTQSSRYLVKRTGEKVFLECVQDMDHENMFWYRQDPGLGLRLIYFSYDVKMKEKGDIPEGYSVSREKKERFSLILESASTNQTSMYLCASNLGGAGTGELFFGEGSRLTVL.

V usage is TRBV3-1 (or the pseudogene TRBV3-2) and J usage is TRBJ1-2; no firm D call. V dropped 0 bases and J dropped 3 bases, with 5 bases sitting between them. The CDR3 loop spans 13 amino acids. Germline CDR1 reads LGHDT; CDR2 reads YNNKEL (reference sequence). CDR3 bases: TGTGCCAGCAGCCAAGACGGGGACTATGGCTACACCTTC. It translates to CASSQDGDYGYTF.

The CDR3 DNA sequence: TGCGCCAGCAGTGAAGGCCAGGGGACGCAAGAGACCCAGTACTTC. Translation gives CASSEGQGTQETQYF. The chain carries TRBV10-1 and TRBJ2-5; tentatively, D is TRBD1 (6 bases). Deletions cut 3 bases from V and 2 bases from J, with 13 bases between. Germline V gives CDR1 WNHNN, CDR2 SYGVQD (reference sequence). The CDR3 consists of 15 residues.

This clone was detected once. The CDR3 DNA is TGTGCCTGTCTCCTTGGACAGGGGAAATTCTATGGCTACACCTTC. It is translated as CACLLGQGKFYGYTF. This chain links TRBV30 with TRBJ1-2, with 9 bases fitting TRBD1. Germline CDR1 is GTSNPN and CDR2 is SVGIG (reference sequence). After removal of 6 bases from V and 4 bases from J, the junction contained 12 bases not matched to a gene. The CDR3 spans 15 residues.

The chain recombines TRBV3-1 (or the pseudogene TRBV3-2) with TRBJ2-7, with D unresolved. The CDR3 sequence is 15 residues long. Per the germline V gene, CDR1 is LGHDT and CDR2 is YNNKEL (reference sequence). The V end lost 0 bases, the J end lost 6 bases, and 15 bases lay between the germline ends. The CDR3 reads CASSQENSVDAEQYF. The CDR3 DNA is TGTGCCAGCAGCCAAGAAAACAGCGTGGATGCCGAGCAGTACTTC.